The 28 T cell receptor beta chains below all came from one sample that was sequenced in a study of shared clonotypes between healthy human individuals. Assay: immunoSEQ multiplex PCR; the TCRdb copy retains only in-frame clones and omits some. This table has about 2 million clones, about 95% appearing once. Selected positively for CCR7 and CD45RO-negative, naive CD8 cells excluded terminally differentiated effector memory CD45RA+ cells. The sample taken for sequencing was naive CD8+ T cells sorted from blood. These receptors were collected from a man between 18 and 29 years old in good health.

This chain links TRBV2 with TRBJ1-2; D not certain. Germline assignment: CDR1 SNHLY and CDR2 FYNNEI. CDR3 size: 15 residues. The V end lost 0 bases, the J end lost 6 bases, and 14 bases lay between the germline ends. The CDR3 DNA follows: TGTGCCAGCAGTGAAGCGCCACGGCGGGCGGATGGCTACACCTTC. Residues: CASSEAPRRADGYTF.

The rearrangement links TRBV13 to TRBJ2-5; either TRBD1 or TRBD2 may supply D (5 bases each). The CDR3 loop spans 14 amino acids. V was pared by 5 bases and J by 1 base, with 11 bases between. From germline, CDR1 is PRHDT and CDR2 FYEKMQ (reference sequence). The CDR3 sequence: CASSARDVQETQYF. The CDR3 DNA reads TGTGCCAGCAGCGCCCGGGACGTCCAAGAGACCCAGTACTTC.

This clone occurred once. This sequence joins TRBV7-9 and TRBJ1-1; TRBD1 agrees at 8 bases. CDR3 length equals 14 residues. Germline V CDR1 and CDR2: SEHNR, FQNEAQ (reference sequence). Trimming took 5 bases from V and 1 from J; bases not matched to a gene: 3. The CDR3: CASSDGTGNTEAFF. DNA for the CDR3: TGTGCCAGCAGCGACGGGACAGGGAACACTGAAGCTTTCTTT.

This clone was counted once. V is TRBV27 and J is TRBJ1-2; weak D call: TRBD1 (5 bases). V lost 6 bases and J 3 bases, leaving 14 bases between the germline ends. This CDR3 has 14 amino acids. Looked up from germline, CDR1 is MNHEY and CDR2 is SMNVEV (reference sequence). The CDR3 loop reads CASSPTQGHYGYTF. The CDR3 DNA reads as TGTGCCAGCAGCCCGACGCAGGGTCACTATGGCTACACCTTC.

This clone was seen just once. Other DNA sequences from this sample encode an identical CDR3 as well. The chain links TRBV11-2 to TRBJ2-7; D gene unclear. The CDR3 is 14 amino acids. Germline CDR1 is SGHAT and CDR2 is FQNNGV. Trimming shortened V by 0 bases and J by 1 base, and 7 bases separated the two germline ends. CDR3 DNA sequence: TGTGCCAGCAGCTTAGACCCGAGTTCCTACGAGCAGTACTTC. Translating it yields CASSLDPSSYEQYF.

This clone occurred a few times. The CDR3 spells CASSPRGSSNYGYTF. CDR3 nucleotide sequence: TGTGCCAGCAGCCCTCGCGGGAGCTCTAACTATGGCTACACCTTC. The chain couples TRBV7-9 to TRBJ1-2; no definite D call. The CDR3 has 15 residues. Germline V CDR1 and CDR2: SEHNR, FQNEAQ (reference sequence). Trimming stripped 5 bases from V and 0 bases from J, with 13 bases between.

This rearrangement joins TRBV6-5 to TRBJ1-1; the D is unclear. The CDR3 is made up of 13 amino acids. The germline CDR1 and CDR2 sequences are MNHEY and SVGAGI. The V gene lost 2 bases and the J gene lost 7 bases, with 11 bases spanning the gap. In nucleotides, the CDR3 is TGTGCCAGCAGTTACGCGAGGGTCCGTGAAGCTTTCTTT. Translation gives CASSYARVREAFF.

Written as DNA, the CDR3 is TGTGCCAGCAGTGGCCCCCCCACAGATACGCAGTATTTT. This encodes CASSGPPTDTQYF. V is TRBV7-9 and J is TRBJ2-3; D uncertain. Germline loops: CDR1 SEHNR, CDR2 FQNEAQ (reference sequence). Trimming took off 6 bases at V and 2 bases at J, with 9 bases between the two ends. There are 13 residues in the CDR3.

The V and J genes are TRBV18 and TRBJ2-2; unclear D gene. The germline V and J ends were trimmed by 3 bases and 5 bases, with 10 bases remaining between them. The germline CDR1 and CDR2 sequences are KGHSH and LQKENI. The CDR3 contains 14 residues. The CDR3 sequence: CASSPDLGTGELFF. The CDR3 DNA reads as TGTGCCAGCTCACCGGACCTTGGGACCGGGGAGCTGTTTTTT. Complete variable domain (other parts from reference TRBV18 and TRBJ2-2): NAGVMQNPRHLVRRRGQEARLRCSPMKGHSHVYWYRQLPEEGLKFMVYLQKENIIDESGMPKERFSAEFPKEGPSILRIQQVVRGDSAAYFCASSPDLGTGELFFGEGSRLTVL.

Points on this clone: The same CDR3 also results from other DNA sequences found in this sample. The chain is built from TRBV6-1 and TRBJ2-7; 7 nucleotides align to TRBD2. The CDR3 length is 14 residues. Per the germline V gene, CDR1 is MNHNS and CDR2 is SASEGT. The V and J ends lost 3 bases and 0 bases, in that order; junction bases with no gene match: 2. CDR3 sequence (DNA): TGTGCCAGCAGTGAGTGGGGGGGCTCCTACGAGCAGTACTTC. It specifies CASSEWGGSYEQYF.

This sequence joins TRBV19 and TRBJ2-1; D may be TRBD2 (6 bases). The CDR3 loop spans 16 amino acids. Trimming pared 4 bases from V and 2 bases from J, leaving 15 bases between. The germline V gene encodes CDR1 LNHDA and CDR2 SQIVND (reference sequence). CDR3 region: CASSRGGAAAYNEQFF. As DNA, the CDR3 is TGTGCCAGTAGTAGAGGAGGGGCAGCCGCCTACAATGAGCAGTTCTTC.

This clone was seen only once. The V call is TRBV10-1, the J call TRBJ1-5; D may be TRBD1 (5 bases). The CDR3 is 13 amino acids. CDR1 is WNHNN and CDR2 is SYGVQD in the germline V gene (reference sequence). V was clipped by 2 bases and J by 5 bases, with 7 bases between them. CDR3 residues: CASSEDRYQPQHF. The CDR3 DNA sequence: TGCGCCAGCAGTGAGGACAGATATCAGCCCCAGCATTTT.

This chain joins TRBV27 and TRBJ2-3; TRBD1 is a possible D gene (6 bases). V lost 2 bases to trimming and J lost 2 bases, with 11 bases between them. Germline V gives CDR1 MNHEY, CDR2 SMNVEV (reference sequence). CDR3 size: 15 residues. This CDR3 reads CASSLGRGNTDTQYF. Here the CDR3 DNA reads TGTGCCAGCAGTTTAGGCAGGGGCAACACAGATACGCAGTATTTT.

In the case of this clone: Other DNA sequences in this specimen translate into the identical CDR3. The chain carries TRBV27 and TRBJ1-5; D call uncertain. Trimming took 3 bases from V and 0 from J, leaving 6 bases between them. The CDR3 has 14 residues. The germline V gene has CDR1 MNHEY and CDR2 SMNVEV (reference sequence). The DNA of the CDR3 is TGTGCCAGCAGTTTGGTGGGTAGCAATCAGCCCCAGCATTTT. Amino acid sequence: CASSLVGSNQPQHF.

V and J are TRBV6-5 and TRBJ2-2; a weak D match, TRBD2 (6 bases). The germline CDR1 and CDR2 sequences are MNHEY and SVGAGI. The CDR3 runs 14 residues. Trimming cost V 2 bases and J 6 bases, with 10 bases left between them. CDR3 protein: CASSYGRLAGELFF. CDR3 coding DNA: TGTGCCAGCAGTTACGGTCGACTAGCCGGGGAGCTGTTTTTT.

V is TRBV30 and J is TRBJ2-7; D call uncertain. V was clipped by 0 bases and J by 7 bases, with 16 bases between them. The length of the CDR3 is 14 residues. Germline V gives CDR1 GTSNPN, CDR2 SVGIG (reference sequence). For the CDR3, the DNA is TGTGCCTGGAGTGTCGGATCAGGCCTCTGGGAGCAGTACTTC. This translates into CAWSVGSGLWEQYF.

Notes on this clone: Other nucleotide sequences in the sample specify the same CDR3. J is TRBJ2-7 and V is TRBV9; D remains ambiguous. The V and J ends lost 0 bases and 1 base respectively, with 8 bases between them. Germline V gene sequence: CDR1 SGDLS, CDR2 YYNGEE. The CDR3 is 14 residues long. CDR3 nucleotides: TGTGCCAGCAGCGTAGGTGGGGTGTCCTACGAGCAGTACTTC. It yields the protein CASSVGGVSYEQYF.

The CDR3 loop is CASTLEGGAGDTQYF. As DNA, the CDR3 is TGTGCCAGCACCCTAGAGGGGGGGGCCGGAGATACGCAGTATTTT. The chain couples TRBV9 to TRBJ2-3, with a possible D match to TRBD2 (7 bases). CDR3 size: 15 residues. Germline loops: CDR1 SGDLS, CDR2 YYNGEE. V was pared by 6 bases and J by 5 bases, with 19 bases between.

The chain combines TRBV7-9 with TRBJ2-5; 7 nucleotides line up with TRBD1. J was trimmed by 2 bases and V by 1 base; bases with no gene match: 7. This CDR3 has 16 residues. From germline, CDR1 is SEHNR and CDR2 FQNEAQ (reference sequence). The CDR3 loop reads CASSLVGTAPQETQYF. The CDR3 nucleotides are TGTGCCAGCAGCTTAGTAGGGACAGCGCCGCAAGAGACCCAGTACTTC.

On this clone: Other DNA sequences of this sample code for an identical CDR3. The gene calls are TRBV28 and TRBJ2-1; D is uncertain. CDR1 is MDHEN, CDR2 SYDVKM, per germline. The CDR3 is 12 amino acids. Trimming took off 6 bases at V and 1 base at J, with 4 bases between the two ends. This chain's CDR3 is CASSPSYNEQFF. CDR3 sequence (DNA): TGTGCCAGCAGCCCGTCCTACAATGAGCAGTTCTTC.

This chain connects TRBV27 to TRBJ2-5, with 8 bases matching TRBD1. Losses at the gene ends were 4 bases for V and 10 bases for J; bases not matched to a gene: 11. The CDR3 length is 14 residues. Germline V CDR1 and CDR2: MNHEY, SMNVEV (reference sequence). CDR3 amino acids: CASSSYDRGEDQYF. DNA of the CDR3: TGTGCCAGCAGTTCATACGACAGGGGAGAGGACCAGTACTTC.

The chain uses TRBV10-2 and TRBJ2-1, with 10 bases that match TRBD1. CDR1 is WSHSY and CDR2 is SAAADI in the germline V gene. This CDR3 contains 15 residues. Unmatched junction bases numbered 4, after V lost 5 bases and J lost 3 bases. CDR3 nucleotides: TGCGCCAGCAGTCGAGGGACAGGGGACTACAATGAGCAGTTCTTC. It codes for CASSRGTGDYNEQFF.

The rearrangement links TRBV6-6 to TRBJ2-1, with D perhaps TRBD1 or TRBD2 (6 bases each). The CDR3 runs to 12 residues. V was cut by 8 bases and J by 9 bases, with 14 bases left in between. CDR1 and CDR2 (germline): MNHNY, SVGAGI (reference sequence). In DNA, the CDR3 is TGTGCCAGCGGGGGGACAAATCTTGAGCAGTTCTTC. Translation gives CASGGTNLEQFF.

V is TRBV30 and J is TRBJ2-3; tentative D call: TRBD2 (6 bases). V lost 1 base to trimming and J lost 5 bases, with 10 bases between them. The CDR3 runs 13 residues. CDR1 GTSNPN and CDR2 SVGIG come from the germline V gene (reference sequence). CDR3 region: CAWSGDSLDTQYF. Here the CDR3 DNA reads TGTGCCTGGAGTGGGGACTCGCTAGATACGCAGTATTTT. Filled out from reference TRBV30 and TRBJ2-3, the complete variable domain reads SQTIHQWPATLVQPVGSPLSLECTVEGTSNPNLYWYRQAAGRGLQLLFYSVGIGQISSEVPQNLSASRPQDRQFILSSKKLLLSDSGFYLCAWSGDSLDTQYFGPGTRLTVL.

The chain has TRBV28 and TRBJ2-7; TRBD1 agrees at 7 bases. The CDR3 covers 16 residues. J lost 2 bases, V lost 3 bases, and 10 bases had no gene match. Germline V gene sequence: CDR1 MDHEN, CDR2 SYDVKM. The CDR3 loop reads CASSLIDREVPYEQYF. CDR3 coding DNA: TGTGCCAGCAGTTTGATCGACAGGGAAGTCCCCTACGAGCAGTACTTC. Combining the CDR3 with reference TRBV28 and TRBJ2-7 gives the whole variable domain DVKVTQSSRYLVKRTGEKVFLECVQDMDHENMFWYRQDPGLGLRLIYFSYDVKMKEKGDIPEGYSVSREKKERFSLILESASTNQTSMYLCASSLIDREVPYEQYFGPGTRLTVT.

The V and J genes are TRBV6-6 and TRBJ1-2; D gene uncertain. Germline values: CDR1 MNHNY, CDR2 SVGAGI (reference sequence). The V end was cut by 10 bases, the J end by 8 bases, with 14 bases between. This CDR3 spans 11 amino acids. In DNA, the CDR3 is TGTGCCACGGACGGCGGCGGGGGCTACACCTTC. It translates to CATDGGGGYTF.

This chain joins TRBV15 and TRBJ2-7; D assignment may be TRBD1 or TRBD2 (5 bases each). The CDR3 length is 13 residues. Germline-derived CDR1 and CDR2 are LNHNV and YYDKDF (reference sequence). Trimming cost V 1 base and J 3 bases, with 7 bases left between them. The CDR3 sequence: CATSRGGDYEQYF. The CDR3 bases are TGTGCCACCAGCAGAGGAGGGGACTACGAGCAGTACTTC.

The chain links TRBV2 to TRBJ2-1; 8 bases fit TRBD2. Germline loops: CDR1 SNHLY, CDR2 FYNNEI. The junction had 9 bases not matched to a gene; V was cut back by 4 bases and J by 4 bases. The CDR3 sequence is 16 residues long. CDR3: CASSGTLAGVYNEQFF. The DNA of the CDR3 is TGTGCCAGCAGTGGGACTCTAGCGGGCGTTTACAATGAGCAGTTCTTC.